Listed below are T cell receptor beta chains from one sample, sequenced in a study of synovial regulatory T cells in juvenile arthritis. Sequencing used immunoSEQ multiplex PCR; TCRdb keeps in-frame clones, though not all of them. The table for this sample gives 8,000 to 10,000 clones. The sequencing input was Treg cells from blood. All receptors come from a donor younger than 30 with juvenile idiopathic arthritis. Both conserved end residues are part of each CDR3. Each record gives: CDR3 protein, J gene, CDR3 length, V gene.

CDR3: CASSVLGLSYEQYF
J: TRBJ2-7
length: 14
V: TRBV6-5

CDR3: CASSPVRLGNTEAFF
J: TRBJ1-1
length: 15
V: TRBV5-4

CDR3: CASSLIDSGYTF
J: TRBJ1-2
length: 12
V: TRBV5-5

CDR3: CASSSNNYNEQFF
J: TRBJ2-1
length: 13
V: TRBV5-1

CDR3: CASSYSRLAGAYEQYF
J: TRBJ2-7
length: 16
V: TRBV6-6

CDR3: CASNGVGTDTQYF
J: TRBJ2-3
length: 13
V: TRBV2

CDR3: CASWGPGSGNTIYF
J: TRBJ1-3
length: 14
V: TRBV27

CDR3: CASSGSDQPQHF
J: TRBJ1-5
length: 12
V: TRBV28

CDR3: CASSRTSGGAWNEQFF
J: TRBJ2-1
length: 16
V: TRBV7-2

CDR3: CASSPLWSYGGSYNEQFF
J: TRBJ2-1
length: 18
V: TRBV19

CDR3: CASSVGTGGNEQYF
J: TRBJ2-7
length: 14
V: TRBV5-4

CDR3: CASSPPRPTYEQYF
J: TRBJ2-7
length: 14
V: TRBV18

CDR3: CSARVNGEAFF
J: TRBJ1-1
length: 11
V: TRBV20-1

CDR3: CASSLGINEKLFF
J: TRBJ1-4
length: 13
V: TRBV5-6